These 22 T cell receptor beta chains originate from one sample sequenced in a study of Ad26.COV2.S vaccination and SARS-CoV-2 variants. The repertoire was sequenced with immunoSEQ multiplex PCR; TCRdb's copy has only in-frame clones and lacks some. In the table there are about 390,000 clones, approximately 90% of which are singletons. Indicated treatment: some 20 received Ad26.COV2.S at low or high dose, single or two shots; about 5 received placebo; per-sample allocation not given. On day 63 after the first injection, vaccine and placebo recipients gave samples. The sequencing here drew on peripheral blood, taken in a trial of Ad26.COV2.S vaccine versus placebo. These receptor sequences come from a person aged 18-60 years who received the Ad26.COV2.S COVID-19 vaccine or a placebo.

This sequence joins TRBV7-6 and TRBJ2-2; D is ambiguous. The germline V gene has CDR1 SGHVS and CDR2 FNYEAQ. Deletions cut 1 base from V and 5 bases from J, with 2 bases between. This CDR3 has 12 amino acids. CDR3 sequence (DNA): TGTGCCAGCAGCTTAGAGACCGGGGAGCTGTTTTTT. This encodes CASSLETGELFF. The whole variable domain, filled in from reference TRBV7-6 and TRBJ2-2, reads GAGVSQSPRYKVTKRGQDVALRCDPISGHVSLYWYRQALGQGPEFLTYFNYEAQQDKSGLPNDRFSAERPEGSISTLTIQRTEQRDSAMYRCASSLETGELFFGEGSRLTVL.

In this sample, this clone turned up a few times. This chain joins TRBV2 and TRBJ2-7; D is tentatively TRBD1 or TRBD2 (5 bases each). The V end was cut by 3 bases, the J end by 4 bases, with 7 bases between. The germline V gene encodes CDR1 SNHLY and CDR2 FYNNEI. CDR3 length equals 12 residues. CDR3: CASSDWGYEQYF. As DNA, the CDR3 is TGTGCCAGCAGTGACTGGGGGTACGAGCAGTACTTC.

The chain recombines TRBV5-3 with TRBJ1-5; 9 nucleotides align to TRBD1. TRBV5-3 is noted as an ORF with a role that remains uncertain. The CDR3 extends over 15 amino acids. The ends lost 5 bases at V and 6 bases at J; junction bases unmatched: 9. The CDR3 here is CARRWLQGASQPQHF. The DNA for the CDR3 is TGTGCCAGAAGGTGGTTACAGGGGGCGTCTCAGCCCCAGCATTTT.

The rearrangement uses TRBV12-3 or TRBV12-4 and TRBJ2-2; the D is unclear. The CDR3 spans 13 residues. Trimming pared 3 bases from V and 4 bases from J, leaving 6 bases between. CDR3 in amino acids: CASSLGSTGELFF. Written as DNA, the CDR3 is TGTGCCAGCAGTTTGGGTAGCACCGGGGAGCTGTTTTTT.

The rearrangement uses TRBV7-9 and TRBJ2-7; D might be TRBD2 (6 bases). This CDR3 contains 15 residues. Per the germline V gene, CDR1 is SEHNR and CDR2 is FQNEAQ (reference sequence). Trimming cost V 5 bases and J 0 bases, with 14 bases left between them. The DNA of the CDR3 is TGTGCCAGCAGCCCCGGGACTCTTAGCTCCTACGAGCAGTACTTC. Residues: CASSPGTLSSYEQYF. Drawing the rest from reference TRBV7-9 and TRBJ2-7, the complete variable domain is DTGVSQNPRHKITKRGQNVTFRCDPISEHNRLYWYRQTLGQGPEFLTYFQNEAQLEKSRLLSDRFSAERPKGSFSTLEIQRTEQGDSAMYLCASSPGTLSSYEQYFGPGTRLTVT.

Written as DNA, the CDR3 is TGTGCCAGCAGTTTATTCCCAGGACAGGGGGCGGATACGCAGTATTTT. Translated: CASSLFPGQGADTQYF. The genes are TRBV27 and TRBJ2-3; TRBD1 matches at 11 bases. CDR3 size: 16 residues. Germline CDR1 MNHEY, CDR2 SMNVEV (reference sequence). Trimming removed 1 base from V and 6 bases from J; junction bases left unmatched: 6.

The genes are TRBV2 and TRBJ2-6; 11 bases are shared with TRBD2. Germline CDR1 SNHLY, CDR2 FYNNEI. CDR3 length: 19 amino acids. The ends lost 6 bases at V and 4 bases at J; junction bases unmatched: 14. The DNA of the CDR3 is TGTGCCAGCAGGGCGCAGAGTGCACTAGCGGGGGCGGGGGCCAACGTCCTGACTTTC. Its translation: CASRAQSALAGAGANVLTF.

The chain carries TRBV2 and TRBJ2-5; tentative D call: TRBD2 (5 bases). Trimming stripped 6 bases from V and 3 bases from J, with 8 bases between. The CDR3 contains 12 residues. The germline gives CDR1 SNHLY, CDR2 FYNNEI. The DNA of the CDR3 is TGTGCCAGCAGCATACTAGAAGAGACCCAGTACTTC. It is translated as CASSILEETQYF.

This chain links TRBV7-2 with TRBJ1-1; perhaps TRBD1 as D (6 bases). The CDR3 is 15 amino acids. CDR1 and CDR2 (germline): SGHTA, FQGNSA. With 5 bases removed from V and 3 bases from J, the gap between germline ends came to 16 bases. CDR3 sequence: CASSQSGGPYTEAFF. The CDR3 DNA is TGTGCCAGCAGCCAAAGTGGGGGGCCCTACACTGAAGCTTTCTTT. Full variable domain (outside the CDR3, taken from reference TRBV7-2 and TRBJ1-1): GAGVSQSPSNKVTEKGKDVELRCDPISGHTALYWYRQSLGQGLEFLIYFQGNSAPDKSGLPSDRFSAERTGGSVSTLTIQRTQQEDSAVYLCASSQSGGPYTEAFFGQGTRLTVV.

V usage is TRBV29-1 and J usage is TRBJ2-3; D might be TRBD2 (6 bases). Per germline, CDR1 SQVTM and CDR2 ANQGSEA. The V end lost 6 bases, the J end lost 4 bases, and 17 bases lay between the germline ends. CDR3 size: 14 residues. CDR3 sequence: CSVKSGVGADTQYF. CDR3 DNA sequence: TGCAGCGTCAAATCGGGGGTAGGGGCAGATACGCAGTATTTT.

V usage is TRBV30 and J usage is TRBJ2-1; 8 nucleotides agree with TRBD1. CDR3 length: 12 amino acids. The V and J ends lost 4 bases and 8 bases, in that order; junction bases with no gene match: 4. Germline V gives CDR1 GTSNPN, CDR2 SVGIG (reference sequence). DNA of the CDR3: TGTGCCTGGACCCAGGGGGCAGATGAGCAGTTCTTC. Amino acid sequence: CAWTQGADEQFF. The full variable domain, completed using reference TRBV30 and TRBJ2-1, is SQTIHQWPATLVQPVGSPLSLECTVEGTSNPNLYWYRQAAGRGLQLLFYSVGIGQISSEVPQNLSASRPQDRQFILSSKKLLLSDSGFYLCAWTQGADEQFFGPGTRLTVL.

This clone has a single count. The rearrangement joins TRBV5-1 to TRBJ1-1; D unclear. V was trimmed by 0 bases and J by 1 base, leaving 10 bases between them. This CDR3 comprises 15 residues. The V gene's germline CDR1 is SGHRS and CDR2 YFSETQ. Written as DNA, the CDR3 is TGCGCCAGCAGCTTGGATATGCGGGGGAACACTGAAGCTTTCTTT. Amino acids: CASSLDMRGNTEAFF.

The chain joins TRBV7-2 to TRBJ1-6; D is perhaps TRBD1 (6 bases). Germline CDR1 is SGHTA and CDR2 is FQGNSA. The V gene lost 5 bases and the J gene lost 13 bases, with 15 bases spanning the gap. This CDR3 is 13 amino acids long. The CDR3 spells CASSQDSPSPLHF. The CDR3 DNA is TGTGCCAGCAGCCAGGACAGCCCATCGCCCCTCCACTTT.

The V gene is TRBV5-4, the J gene TRBJ2-5; TRBD1 agrees at 8 bases. CDR1 is SGHNT, CDR2 YYREEE, per germline (reference sequence). With 4 bases clipped from V and 4 bases from J, the junction kept 9 bases outside the gene matches. This CDR3 is built from 15 residues. CDR3 sequence (DNA): TGTGCCAGCAGCGGGAGACAGGGGTTGGGAGAGACCCAGTACTTC. This translates into CASSGRQGLGETQYF.

Here the CDR3 reads CASSPDRTGANVLTF. CDR3 bases: TGTGCCAGCAGCCCCGACAGGACTGGGGCCAACGTCCTGACTTTC. The rearrangement joins TRBV7-2 to TRBJ2-6; tentatively, D is TRBD1 (6 bases). V was shortened by 5 bases and J by 2 bases, with 10 bases between the two germline ends. Germline values: CDR1 SGHTA, CDR2 FQGNSA. The CDR3 length is 15 residues. The whole variable domain, filled in from reference TRBV7-2 and TRBJ2-6, reads GAGVSQSPSNKVTEKGKDVELRCDPISGHTALYWYRQSLGQGLEFLIYFQGNSAPDKSGLPSDRFSAERTGGSVSTLTIQRTQQEDSAVYLCASSPDRTGANVLTFGAGSRLTVL.

V usage is TRBV6-2 or TRBV6-3 and J usage is TRBJ1-1; D is undetermined. V lost 2 bases to trimming and J lost 1 base, with 14 bases between them. This CDR3 is 16 amino acids long. The germline V gene encodes CDR1 MNHEY and CDR2 SVGEGT. The DNA for the CDR3 is TGTGCCAGCAGTTACGTAGGAGGGAGAGGGAACACTGAAGCTTTCTTT. The encoded protein is CASSYVGGRGNTEAFF.

The chain recombines TRBV7-8 with TRBJ2-1; 11 bases align to TRBD2. The CDR3 is made up of 21 amino acids. Germline V gene sequence: CDR1 SGHVS, CDR2 FQNEAQ. The V and J ends lost 4 bases and 6 bases, in that order; junction bases with no gene match: 23. The CDR3 protein is CASSSTRGYTSGGPRGNEQFF. As DNA, the CDR3 is TGTGCCAGCAGCTCAACGAGGGGTTATACTAGCGGGGGACCCCGCGGCAATGAGCAGTTCTTC.

The gene calls are TRBV2 and TRBJ2-1; D tentatively reads TRBD1 or TRBD2 (7 bases each). Trimming removed 7 bases from V and 7 bases from J, with 17 bases in between. Germline CDR1 reads SNHLY; CDR2 reads FYNNEI. This CDR3 comprises 14 residues. CDR3 protein: CASNRAGGGNEQFF. For the CDR3, the DNA is TGTGCCAGCAACCGAGCAGGGGGGGGTAATGAGCAGTTCTTC.

This chain joins TRBV2 and TRBJ2-5; D gene ambiguous. The V end lost 4 bases, the J end lost 5 bases, and 8 bases lay between the germline ends. The V gene's germline CDR1 is SNHLY and CDR2 FYNNEI. The CDR3 has 12 residues. The CDR3 nucleotides read TGTGCCAGCAGTGGATACGAGGAGACCCAGTACTTC. Translated: CASSGYEETQYF.

V gene TRBV5-4 combines with J gene TRBJ1-2, with 7 nucleotides matching TRBD1. CDR3 length equals 14 residues. The germline V gene encodes CDR1 SGHNT and CDR2 YYREEE (reference sequence). J lost 2 bases, V lost 6 bases, and 7 bases had no gene match. The CDR3 protein is CASTLRGTNYGYTF. The DNA of the CDR3 is TGTGCCAGCACTCTCAGGGGGACAAACTATGGCTACACCTTC. The variable domain in full, completed from reference TRBV5-4 and TRBJ1-2, reads ETGVTQSPTHLIKTRGQQVTLRCSSQSGHNTVSWYQQALGQGPQFIFQYYREEENGRGNFPPRFSGLQFPNYSSELNVNALELDDSALYLCASTLRGTNYGYTFGSGTRLTVV.

The V gene is TRBV15, the J gene TRBJ1-5; TRBD1 might be the D (6 bases). With 5 bases removed from V and 0 bases from J, the gap between germline ends came to 14 bases. The CDR3 is made up of 16 amino acids. CDR1 is LNHNV and CDR2 is YYDKDF in the germline V gene (reference sequence). CDR3 DNA sequence: TGTGCCACCAGCGCCAGCCGGACAGTTAGCAATCAGCCCCAGCATTTT. Encoded protein: CATSASRTVSNQPQHF.

The genes are TRBV19 and TRBJ1-6; D gene uncertain. Looked up from germline, CDR1 is LNHDA and CDR2 is SQIVND (reference sequence). V lost 3 bases to trimming and J lost 7 bases, with 13 bases between them. The CDR3 is 15 amino acids. CDR3 sequence: CASSIQGQVNSPLHF. The CDR3 nucleotides are TGTGCCAGTAGTATTCAAGGCCAAGTCAATTCACCCCTCCACTTT.